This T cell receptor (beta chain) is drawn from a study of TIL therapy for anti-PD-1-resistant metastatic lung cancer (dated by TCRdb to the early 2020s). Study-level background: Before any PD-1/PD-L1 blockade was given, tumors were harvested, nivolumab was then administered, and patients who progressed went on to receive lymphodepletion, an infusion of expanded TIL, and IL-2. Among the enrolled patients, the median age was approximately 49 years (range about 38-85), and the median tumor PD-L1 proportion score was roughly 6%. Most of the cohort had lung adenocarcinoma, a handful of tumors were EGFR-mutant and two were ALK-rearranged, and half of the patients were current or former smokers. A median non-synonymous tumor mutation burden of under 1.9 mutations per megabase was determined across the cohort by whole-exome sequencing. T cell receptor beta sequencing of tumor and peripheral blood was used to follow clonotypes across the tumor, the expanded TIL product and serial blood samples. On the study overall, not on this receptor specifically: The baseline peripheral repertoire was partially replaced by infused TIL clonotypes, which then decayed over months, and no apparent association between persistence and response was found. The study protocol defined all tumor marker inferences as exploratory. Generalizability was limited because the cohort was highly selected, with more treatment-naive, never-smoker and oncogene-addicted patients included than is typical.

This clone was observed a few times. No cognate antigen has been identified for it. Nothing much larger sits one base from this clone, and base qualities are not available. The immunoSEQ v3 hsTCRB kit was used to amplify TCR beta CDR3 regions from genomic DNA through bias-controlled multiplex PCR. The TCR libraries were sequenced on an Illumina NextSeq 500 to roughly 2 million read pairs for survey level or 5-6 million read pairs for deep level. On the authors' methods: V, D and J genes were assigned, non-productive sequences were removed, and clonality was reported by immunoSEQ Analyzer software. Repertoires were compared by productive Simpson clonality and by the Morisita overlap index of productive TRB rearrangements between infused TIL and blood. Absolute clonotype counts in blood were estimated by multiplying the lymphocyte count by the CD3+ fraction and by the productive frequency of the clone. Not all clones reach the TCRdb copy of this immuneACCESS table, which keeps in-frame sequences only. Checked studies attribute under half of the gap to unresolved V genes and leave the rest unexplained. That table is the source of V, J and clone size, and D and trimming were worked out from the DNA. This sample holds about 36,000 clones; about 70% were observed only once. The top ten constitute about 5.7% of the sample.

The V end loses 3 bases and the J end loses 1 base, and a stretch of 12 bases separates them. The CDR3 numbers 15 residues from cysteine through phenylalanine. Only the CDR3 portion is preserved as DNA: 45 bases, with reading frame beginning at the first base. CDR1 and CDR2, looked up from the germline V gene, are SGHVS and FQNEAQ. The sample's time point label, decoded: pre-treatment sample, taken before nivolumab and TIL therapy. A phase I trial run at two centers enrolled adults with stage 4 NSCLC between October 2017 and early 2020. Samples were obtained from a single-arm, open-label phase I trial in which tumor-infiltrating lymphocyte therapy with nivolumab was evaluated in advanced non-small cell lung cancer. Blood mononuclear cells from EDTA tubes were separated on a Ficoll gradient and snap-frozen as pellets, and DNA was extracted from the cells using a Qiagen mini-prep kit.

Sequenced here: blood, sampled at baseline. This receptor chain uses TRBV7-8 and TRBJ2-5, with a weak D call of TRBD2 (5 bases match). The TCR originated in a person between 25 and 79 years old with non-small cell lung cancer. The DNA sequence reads TGTGCCAGCAGCTTTTGGCTAGCCCCCCAAGAGACCCAGTACTTC. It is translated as CASSFWLAPQETQYF.